Presented here are 9 T cell receptor beta chains from one specimen sequenced in a study of coeliac disease. TCRdb's table, derived via immunoSEQ multiplex PCR, lists solely in-frame clones and lacks some. The data show several thousand clones, roughly 69% seen once. Sequenced: lamina propria lymphocytes from the gut. These receptors were collected from a man aged 25-45 years with celiac disease.

V and J are TRBV13 and TRBJ1-2; a weak D match, TRBD1 (6 bases). V lost 5 bases and J 2 bases, leaving 18 bases between the germline ends. The CDR3 covers 16 residues. From germline, CDR1 is PRHDT and CDR2 FYEKMQ (reference sequence). The CDR3 bases are TGTGCCAGCAGCAAAGCCAGGGGAGGGGCAAACTATGGCTACACCTTC. Its protein product is CASSKARGGANYGYTF.

V gene TRBV18 combines with J gene TRBJ2-6; D is ambiguous. From germline, CDR1 is KGHSH and CDR2 LQKENI. There are 17 residues in the CDR3. V gave up 3 bases and J gave up 3 bases, with 15 bases separating them. CDR3 nucleotides: TGTGCCAGCTCACCCCTCCTAGACCCCGGTGGGGCCAACGTCCTGACTTTC. Translating it yields CASSPLLDPGGANVLTF.

The chain couples TRBV10-3 to TRBJ2-3, with D possibly TRBD1 on 8 matching bases. The ends were cut back, 4 bases at V and 3 bases at J, with 20 bases in the middle. Germline V gene data show CDR1 as ENHRY and CDR2 as SYGVKD. The length of the CDR3 is 17 residues. The CDR3 nucleotides are TGTGCCATCAGTGGTCTACAACAGGGGGGAGGGACAGATACGCAGTATTTT. Translating gives CAISGLQQGGGTDTQYF.

This clone was recorded a few times. CDR3 sequence (DNA): TGTGCCAGCAGTGAAGGGGCAAGGGGGCTTGCCTATGGCTACACCTTC. Amino acid sequence: CASSEGARGLAYGYTF. J is TRBJ1-2 and V is TRBV2, with 7 nucleotides matching TRBD1. The CDR3 spans 16 residues. CDR1 SNHLY and CDR2 FYNNEI come from the germline V gene. V shed 1 base and J 4 bases; nucleotides not matched to a gene: 9.

The chain joins TRBV6-5 to TRBJ2-7; D not resolved. V was clipped by 4 bases and J by 3 bases, with 4 bases between them. This CDR3 region has 11 residues. Germline loops: CDR1 MNHEY, CDR2 SVGAGI. In nucleotides, the CDR3 is TGTGCCAGCAGTTCTTACTACGAGCAGTACTTC. Translating gives CASSSYYEQYF.

The chain has TRBV11-2 and TRBJ2-5; D ambiguous. Per the germline V gene, CDR1 is SGHAT and CDR2 is FQNNGV. Trimming shortened V by 0 bases and J by 5 bases, and 4 bases separated the two germline ends. The CDR3 is 12 amino acids. CDR3 in amino acids: CASSLERETQYF. CDR3 nucleotide sequence: TGTGCCAGCAGCTTAGAGCGCGAGACCCAGTACTTC. Full variable domain (rest looked up from reference TRBV11-2 and TRBJ2-5): EAGVAQSPRYKIIEKRQSVAFWCNPISGHATLYWYQQILGQGPKLLIQFQNNGVVDDSQLPKDRFSAERLKGVDSTLKIQPAKLEDSAVYLCASSLERETQYFGPGTRLLVL.

The chain joins TRBV7-6 to TRBJ2-3, with 8 bases lining up with TRBD2. Germline V gives CDR1 SGHVS, CDR2 FNYEAQ. V lost 1 base to trimming and J lost 4 bases; unmatched junction nucleotides: 4. This CDR3 has 15 amino acids. CDR3 sequence reads: CASSLGGLVADTQYF. CDR3 coding DNA: TGTGCCAGCAGCTTAGGGGGACTAGTCGCAGATACGCAGTATTTT. Filled out from reference TRBV7-6 and TRBJ2-3, the complete variable domain reads GAGVSQSPRYKVTKRGQDVALRCDPISGHVSLYWYRQALGQGPEFLTYFNYEAQQDKSGLPNDRFSAERPEGSISTLTIQRTEQRDSAMYRCASSLGGLVADTQYFGPGTRLTVL.

This chain uses TRBV19 with TRBJ2-5, with a tentative D call TRBD1 (5 bases). Looked up from germline, CDR1 is LNHDA and CDR2 is SQIVND (reference sequence). V was trimmed by 4 bases and J by 5 bases, leaving 14 bases between them. This CDR3 is built from 14 residues. The CDR3 sequence is CASSTRVTRETQYF. CDR3 nucleotide sequence: TGTGCCAGTAGTACCAGGGTGACTCGGGAGACCCAGTACTTC.

The rearrangement joins TRBV19 to TRBJ1-2; 10 bases fit TRBD1. Per germline, CDR1 LNHDA and CDR2 SQIVND (reference sequence). The V gene end was trimmed by 9 bases and the J gene end by 8 bases; junction bases not matched to a gene: 9. This CDR3 is 13 amino acids long. The CDR3 nucleotides read TGTGCCAGCGTGGGACAGGGGTTTTACGGCTACACCTTC. Amino acids: CASVGQGFYGYTF.